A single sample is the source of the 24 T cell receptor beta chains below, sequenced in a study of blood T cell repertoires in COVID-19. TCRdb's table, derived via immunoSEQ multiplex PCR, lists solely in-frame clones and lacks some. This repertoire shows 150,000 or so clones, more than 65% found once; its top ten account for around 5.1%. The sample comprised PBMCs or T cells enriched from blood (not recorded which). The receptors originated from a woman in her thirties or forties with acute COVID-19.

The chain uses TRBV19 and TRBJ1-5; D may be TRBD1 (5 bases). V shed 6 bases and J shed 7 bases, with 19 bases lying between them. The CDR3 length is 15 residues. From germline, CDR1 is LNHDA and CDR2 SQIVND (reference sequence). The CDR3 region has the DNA TGTGCCAGTAGCCCGGGAGTAAGGGGCGACCAGCCCCAGCATTTT. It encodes CASSPGVRGDQPQHF.

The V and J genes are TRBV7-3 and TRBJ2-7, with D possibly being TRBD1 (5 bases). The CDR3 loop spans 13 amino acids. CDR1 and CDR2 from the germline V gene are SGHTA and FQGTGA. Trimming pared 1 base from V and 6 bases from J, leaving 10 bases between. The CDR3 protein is CASSLIRDSEQYV. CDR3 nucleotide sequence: TGTGCCAGCAGCTTAATCAGGGATAGCGAGCAGTACGTC.

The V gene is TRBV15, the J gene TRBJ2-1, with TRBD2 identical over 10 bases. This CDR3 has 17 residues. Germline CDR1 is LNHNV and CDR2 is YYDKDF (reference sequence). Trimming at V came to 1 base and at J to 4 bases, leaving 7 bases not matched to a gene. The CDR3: CATSRGAGTSVYNEQFF. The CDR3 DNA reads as TGTGCCACCAGCAGAGGCGCCGGGACTAGCGTATACAATGAGCAGTTCTTC.

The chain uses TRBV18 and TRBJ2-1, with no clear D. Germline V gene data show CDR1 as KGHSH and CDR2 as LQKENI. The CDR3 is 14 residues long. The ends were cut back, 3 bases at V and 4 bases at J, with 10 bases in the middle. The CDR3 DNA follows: TGTGCCAGCTCACCGAACGCAGAATACAATGAGCAGTTCTTC. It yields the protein CASSPNAEYNEQFF.

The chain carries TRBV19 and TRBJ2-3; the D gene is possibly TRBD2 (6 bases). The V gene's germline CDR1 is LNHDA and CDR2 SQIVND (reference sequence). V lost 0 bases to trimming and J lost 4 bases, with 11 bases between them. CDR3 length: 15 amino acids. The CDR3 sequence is CASSIEWGEPDTQYF. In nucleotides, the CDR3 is TGTGCCAGTAGTATAGAGTGGGGGGAGCCAGATACGCAGTATTTT.

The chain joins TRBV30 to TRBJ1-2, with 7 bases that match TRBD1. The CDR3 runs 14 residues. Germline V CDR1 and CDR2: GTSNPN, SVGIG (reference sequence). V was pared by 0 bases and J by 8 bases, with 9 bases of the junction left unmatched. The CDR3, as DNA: TGTGCCTGGAGTGTACACAGGGGCTTAGACGGCTACACCTTC. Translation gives CAWSVHRGLDGYTF.

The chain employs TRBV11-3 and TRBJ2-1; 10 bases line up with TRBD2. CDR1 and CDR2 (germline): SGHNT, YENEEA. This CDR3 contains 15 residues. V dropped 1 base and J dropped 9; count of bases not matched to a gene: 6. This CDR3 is CASSLGLAGEPEQFF. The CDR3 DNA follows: TGTGCCAGCAGCTTAGGGCTAGCGGGAGAACCTGAGCAGTTCTTC.

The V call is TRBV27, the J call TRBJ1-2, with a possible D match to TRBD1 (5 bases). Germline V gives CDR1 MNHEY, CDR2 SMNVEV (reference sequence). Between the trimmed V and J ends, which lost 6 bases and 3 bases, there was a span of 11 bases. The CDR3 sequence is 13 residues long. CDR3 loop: CASSLQGYYGYTF. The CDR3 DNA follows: TGTGCCAGCAGCCTGCAGGGTTACTATGGCTACACCTTC.

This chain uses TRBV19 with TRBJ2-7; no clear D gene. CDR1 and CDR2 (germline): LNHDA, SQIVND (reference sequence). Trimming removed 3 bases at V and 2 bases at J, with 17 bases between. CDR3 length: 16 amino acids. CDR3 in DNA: TGTGCCAGTAGTATTTCGGAACTACGTACTACCTACGAGCAGTACGTC. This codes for CASSISELRTTYEQYV.

The DNA for the CDR3 is TGTGCCAGCAGTGAAGCGGCCGGAGCGACTAATGAAAAACTGTTTTTT. It yields the protein CASSEAAGATNEKLFF. The rearrangement links TRBV6-1 to TRBJ1-4, with D uncertain. The germline V and J ends were trimmed by 0 bases and 2 bases, with 10 bases remaining between them. CDR3 length: 16 residues. Germline CDR1 and CDR2: MNHNS and SASEGT.

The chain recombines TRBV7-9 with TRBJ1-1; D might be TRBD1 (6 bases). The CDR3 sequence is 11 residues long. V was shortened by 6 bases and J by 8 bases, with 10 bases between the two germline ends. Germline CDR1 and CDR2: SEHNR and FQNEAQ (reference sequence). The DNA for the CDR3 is TGTGCCAGCAGGGGGGCGACGGAAGCTTTCTTT. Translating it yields CASRGATEAFF.

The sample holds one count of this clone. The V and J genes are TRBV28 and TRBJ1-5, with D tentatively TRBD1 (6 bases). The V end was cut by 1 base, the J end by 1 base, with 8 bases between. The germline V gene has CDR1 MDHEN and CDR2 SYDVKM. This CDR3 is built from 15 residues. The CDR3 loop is CASSLYDRSNQPQHF. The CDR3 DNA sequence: TGTGCCAGCAGTTTATACGACAGGAGCAATCAGCCCCAGCATTTT. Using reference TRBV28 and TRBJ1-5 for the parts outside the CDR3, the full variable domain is DVKVTQSSRYLVKRTGEKVFLECVQDMDHENMFWYRQDPGLGLRLIYFSYDVKMKEKGDIPEGYSVSREKKERFSLILESASTNQTSMYLCASSLYDRSNQPQHFGDGTRLSIL.

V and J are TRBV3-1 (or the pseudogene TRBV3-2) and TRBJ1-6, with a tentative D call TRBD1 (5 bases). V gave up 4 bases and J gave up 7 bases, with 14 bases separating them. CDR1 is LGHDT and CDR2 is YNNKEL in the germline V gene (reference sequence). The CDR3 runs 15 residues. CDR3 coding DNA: TGTGCCAGCAGCCCCCATAGCGGGGGGAATTCACCCCTCCACTTT. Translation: CASSPHSGGNSPLHF.

In DNA, the CDR3 is TGTGCCAGCAGCTTAGTGGGCGCAACTAATGAAAAACTGTTTTTT. This codes for CASSLVGATNEKLFF. The rearrangement links TRBV7-9 to TRBJ1-4, with no clear D. The CDR3 is 15 residues long. The V end was cut by 1 base, the J end by 0 bases, with 6 bases between. In germline, CDR1 is SEHNR, CDR2 FQNEAQ (reference sequence).

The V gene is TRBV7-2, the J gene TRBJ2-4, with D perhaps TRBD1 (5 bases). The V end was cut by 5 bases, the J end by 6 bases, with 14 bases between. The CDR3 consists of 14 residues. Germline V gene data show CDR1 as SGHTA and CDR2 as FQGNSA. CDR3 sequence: CASSPRQGGNIQYF. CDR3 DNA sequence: TGTGCCAGCAGCCCACGGCAGGGCGGAAACATTCAGTACTTC.

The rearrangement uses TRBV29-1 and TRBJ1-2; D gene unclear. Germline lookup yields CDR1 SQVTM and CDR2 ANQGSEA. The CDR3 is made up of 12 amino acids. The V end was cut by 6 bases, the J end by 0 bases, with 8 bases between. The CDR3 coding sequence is TGCAGCGTCGACACGTCTAACTATGGCTACACCTTC. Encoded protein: CSVDTSNYGYTF.

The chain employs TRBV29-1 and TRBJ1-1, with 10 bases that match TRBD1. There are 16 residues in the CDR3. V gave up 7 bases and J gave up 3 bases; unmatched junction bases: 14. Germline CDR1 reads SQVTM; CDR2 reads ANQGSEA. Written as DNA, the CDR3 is TGCAGCGGTGGCCCGACAGGGGGCGCATTGGACACTGAAGCTTTCTTT. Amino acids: CSGGPTGGALDTEAFF. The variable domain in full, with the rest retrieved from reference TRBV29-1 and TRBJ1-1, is SAVISQKPSRDICQRGTSLTIQCQVDSQVTMMFWYRQQPGQSLTLIATANQGSEATYESGFVIDKFPISRPNLTFSTLTVSNMSPEDSSIYLCSGGPTGGALDTEAFFGQGTRLTVV.

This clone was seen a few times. CDR3 DNA sequence: TGCGCCAGCCGCGGGGTAGCGGGGTACAATGAGCAGTTCTTC. Its protein product is CASRGVAGYNEQFF. This rearrangement joins TRBV5-1 to TRBJ2-1; the match to TRBD2 covers 8 bases. This CDR3 has 14 residues. V shed 7 bases and J 4 bases; nucleotides not matched to a gene: 7. CDR1 is SGHRS and CDR2 is YFSETQ in the germline V gene.

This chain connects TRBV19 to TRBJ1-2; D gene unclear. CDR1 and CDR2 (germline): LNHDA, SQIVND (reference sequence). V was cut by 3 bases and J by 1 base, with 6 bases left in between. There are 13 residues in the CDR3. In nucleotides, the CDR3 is TGTGCCAGTAGTATTAGTCTTAACTATGGCTACACCTTC. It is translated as CASSISLNYGYTF.

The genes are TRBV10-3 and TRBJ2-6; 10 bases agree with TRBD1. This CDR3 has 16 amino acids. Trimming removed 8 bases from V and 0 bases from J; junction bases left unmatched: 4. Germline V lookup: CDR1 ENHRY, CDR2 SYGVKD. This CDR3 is CAIGDRGISGANVLTF. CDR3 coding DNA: TGTGCCATCGGGGACAGGGGTATCTCTGGGGCCAACGTCCTGACTTTC.

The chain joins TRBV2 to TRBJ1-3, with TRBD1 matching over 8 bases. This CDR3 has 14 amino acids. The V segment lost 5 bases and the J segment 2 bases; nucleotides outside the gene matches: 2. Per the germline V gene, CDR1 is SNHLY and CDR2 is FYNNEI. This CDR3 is CASSSGGAGNTIYF. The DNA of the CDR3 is TGTGCCAGCAGTTCAGGGGGCGCTGGAAACACCATATATTTT.

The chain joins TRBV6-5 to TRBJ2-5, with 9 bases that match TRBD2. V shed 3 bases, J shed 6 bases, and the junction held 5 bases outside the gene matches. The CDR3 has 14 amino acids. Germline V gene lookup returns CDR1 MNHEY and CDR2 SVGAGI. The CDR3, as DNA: TGTGCCAGCAGTTATAGCGGGGGTACGCAGACCCAGTACTTC. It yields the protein CASSYSGGTQTQYF.

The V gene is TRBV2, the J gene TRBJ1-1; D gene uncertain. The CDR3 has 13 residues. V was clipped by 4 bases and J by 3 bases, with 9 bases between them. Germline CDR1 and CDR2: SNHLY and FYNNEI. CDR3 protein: CASSVRGDTEAFF. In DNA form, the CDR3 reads TGTGCCAGCAGTGTGCGGGGAGACACTGAAGCTTTCTTT.

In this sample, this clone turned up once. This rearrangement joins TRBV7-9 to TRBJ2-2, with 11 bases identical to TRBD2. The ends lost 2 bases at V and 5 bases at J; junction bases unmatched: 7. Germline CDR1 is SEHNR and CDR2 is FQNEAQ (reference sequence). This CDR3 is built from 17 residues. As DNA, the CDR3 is TGTGCCAGCAGCTTAATAGCGGGAGGGCCGTTGACCGGGGAGCTGTTTTTT. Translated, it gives CASSLIAGGPLTGELFF.